This TCR beta chain was identified in a study of T cells in tumors after PD-1 blockade. The study's findings and limits: Clonal replacement appeared only between pre- and post-treatment samples.

The CDR3 is 14 residues long. In germline, CDR1 is SGHKS, CDR2 YYEKEE (reference sequence). Trimming removed 5 bases at V and 3 bases at J, with 11 bases between. Time point meaning: second of two post-therapy site-matched biopsies about two months apart. Input was about 616 ng to 6,500 ng of genomic DNA from tumor or blood. This clone is a singleton in its sample. Its specificity is not known. The repertoire was sequenced with immunoSEQ multiplex PCR; TCRdb's copy has only in-frame clones and lacks some. This table holds almost 8,500 clones, 62% found once. The TCR was taken from a human donor with basal cell carcinoma. Sequencing used tumor tissue, obtained after anti-PD-1 treatment. The chain is built from TRBV5-5 and TRBJ2-2, with D hard to call. The CDR3 coding sequence is TGTGCCAGCAGTGCCAGGATTGACACCGGGGAGCTGTTTTTT. Encoded protein: CASSARIDTGELFF.